This T cell receptor beta chain came from a study of blood T cell repertoires in COVID-19. CDR3 length: 14 amino acids. Germline V CDR1 and CDR2: DFQATT, SNEGSKA (reference sequence). Trimming took 3 bases from V and 10 from J; bases not matched to a gene: 7. Repertoires were generated with immunoSEQ multiplex PCR, while TCRdb's copy carries only in-frame clones and drops some. Here the sample spans about 61,000 clones, 85% to 90% being singletons. Sequenced: peripheral blood. This TCR came from a woman aged 50 to 65 with active or convalescent COVID-19. This chain joins TRBV20-1 and TRBJ1-6, with TRBD1 identical over 9 bases. CDR3 in DNA: TGCAGTGCTAGTTCCGGGACAGGGTCCTCACCCCTCCACTTT. This sequence encodes CSASSGTGSSPLHF.